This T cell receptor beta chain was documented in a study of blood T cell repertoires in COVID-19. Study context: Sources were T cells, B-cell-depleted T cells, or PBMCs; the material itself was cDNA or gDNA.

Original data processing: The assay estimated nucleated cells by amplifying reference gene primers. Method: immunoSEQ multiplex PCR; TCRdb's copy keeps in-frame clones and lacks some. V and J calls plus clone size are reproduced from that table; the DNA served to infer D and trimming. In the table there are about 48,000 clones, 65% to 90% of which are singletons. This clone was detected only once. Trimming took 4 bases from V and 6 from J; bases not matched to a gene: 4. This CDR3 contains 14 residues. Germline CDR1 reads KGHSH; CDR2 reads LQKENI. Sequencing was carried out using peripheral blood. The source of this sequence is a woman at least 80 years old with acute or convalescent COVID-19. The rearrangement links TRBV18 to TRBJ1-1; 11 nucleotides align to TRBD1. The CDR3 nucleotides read TGTGCCAGCTCACTGGACAGGGGGCGAGCTGAAGCTTTCTTT. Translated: CASSLDRGRAEAFF. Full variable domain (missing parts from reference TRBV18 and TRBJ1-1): NAGVMQNPRHLVRRRGQEARLRCSPMKGHSHVYWYRQLPEEGLKFMVYLQKENIIDESGMPKERFSAEFPKEGPSILRIQQVVRGDSAAYFCASSLDRGRAEAFFGQGTRLTVV.